This T cell receptor beta chain was sequenced during a study of cytomegalovirus exposure and HLA in healthy donors. Germline V gene lookup returns CDR1 SGHTA and CDR2 FQGTGA. Trimming took 5 bases from V and 8 from J; bases not matched to a gene: 5. The CDR3 totals 13 residues. This clone has only a few counts. The antigen remains unidentified. Study-wide results and caveats: Specific recognition of CMV antigens was confirmed in vitro for a few chains (all CMV-associated). Only CMV serostatus was available as immune exposure information.

The primer mix had 60 Vbeta and 13 Jbeta primers. Clones were read by immunoSEQ multiplex PCR, and TCRdb kept only the in-frame ones, dropping some. The data hold around 170,000 clones, with over 60% observed a single time. The sample taken for sequencing was PBMCs. The sequence was obtained from a girl aged 5 to 17 in good health and CMV-seronegative. V and J are TRBV7-3 and TRBJ1-2; 10 bases line up with TRBD1. The CDR3 reads CASSPGTGEGYTF. The CDR3 bases are TGTGCCAGCAGCCCAGGGACAGGGGAAGGCTACACCTTC.